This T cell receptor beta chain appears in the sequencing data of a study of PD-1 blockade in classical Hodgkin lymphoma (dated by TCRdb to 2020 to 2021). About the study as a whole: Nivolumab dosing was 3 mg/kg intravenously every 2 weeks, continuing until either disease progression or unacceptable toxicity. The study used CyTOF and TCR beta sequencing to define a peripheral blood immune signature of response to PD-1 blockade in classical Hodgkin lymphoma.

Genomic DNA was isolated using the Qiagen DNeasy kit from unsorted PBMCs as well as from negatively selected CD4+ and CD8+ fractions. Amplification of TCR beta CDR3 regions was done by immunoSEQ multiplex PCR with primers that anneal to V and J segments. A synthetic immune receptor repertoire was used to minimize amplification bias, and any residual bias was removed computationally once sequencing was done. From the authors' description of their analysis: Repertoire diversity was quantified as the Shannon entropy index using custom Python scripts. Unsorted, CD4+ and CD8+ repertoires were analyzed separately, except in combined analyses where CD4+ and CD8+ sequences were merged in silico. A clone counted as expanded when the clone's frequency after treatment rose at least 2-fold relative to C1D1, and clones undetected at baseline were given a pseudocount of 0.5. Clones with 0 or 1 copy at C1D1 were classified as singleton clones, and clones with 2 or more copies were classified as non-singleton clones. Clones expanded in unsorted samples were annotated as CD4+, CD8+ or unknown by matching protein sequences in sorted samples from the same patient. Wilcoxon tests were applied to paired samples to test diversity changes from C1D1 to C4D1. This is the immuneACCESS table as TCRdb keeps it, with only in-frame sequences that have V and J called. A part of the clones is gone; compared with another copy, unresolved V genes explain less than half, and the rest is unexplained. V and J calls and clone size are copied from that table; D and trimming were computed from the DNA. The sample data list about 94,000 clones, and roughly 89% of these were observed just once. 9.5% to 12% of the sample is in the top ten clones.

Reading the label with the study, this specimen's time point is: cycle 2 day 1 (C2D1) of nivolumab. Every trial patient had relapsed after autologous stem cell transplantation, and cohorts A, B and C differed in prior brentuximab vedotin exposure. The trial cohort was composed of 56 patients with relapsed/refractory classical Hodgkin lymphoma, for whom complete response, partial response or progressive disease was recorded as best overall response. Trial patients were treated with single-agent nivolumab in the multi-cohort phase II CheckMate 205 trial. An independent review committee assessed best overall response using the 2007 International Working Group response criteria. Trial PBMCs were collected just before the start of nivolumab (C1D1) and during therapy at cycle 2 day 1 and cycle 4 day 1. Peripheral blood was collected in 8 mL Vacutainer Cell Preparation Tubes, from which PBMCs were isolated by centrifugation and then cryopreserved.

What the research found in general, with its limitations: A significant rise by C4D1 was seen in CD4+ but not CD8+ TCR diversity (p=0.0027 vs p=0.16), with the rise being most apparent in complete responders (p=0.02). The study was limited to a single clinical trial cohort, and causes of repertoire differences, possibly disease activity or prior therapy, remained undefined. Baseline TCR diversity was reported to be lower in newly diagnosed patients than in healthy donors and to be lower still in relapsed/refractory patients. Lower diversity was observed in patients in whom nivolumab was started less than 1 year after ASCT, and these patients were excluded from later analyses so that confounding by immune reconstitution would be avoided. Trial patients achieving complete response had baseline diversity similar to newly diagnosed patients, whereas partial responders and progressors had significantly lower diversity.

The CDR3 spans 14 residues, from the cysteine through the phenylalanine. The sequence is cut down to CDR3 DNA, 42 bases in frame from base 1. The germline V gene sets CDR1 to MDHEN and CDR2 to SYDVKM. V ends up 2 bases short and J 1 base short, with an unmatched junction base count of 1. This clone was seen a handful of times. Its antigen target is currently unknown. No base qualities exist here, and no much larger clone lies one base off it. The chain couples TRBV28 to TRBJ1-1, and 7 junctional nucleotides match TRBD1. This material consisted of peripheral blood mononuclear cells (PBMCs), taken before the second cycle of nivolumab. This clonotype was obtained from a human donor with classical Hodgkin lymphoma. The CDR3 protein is CASSLRQGNTEAFF. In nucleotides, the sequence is TGTGCCAGCAGTTTAAGACAGGGGAACACTGAAGCTTTCTTT.